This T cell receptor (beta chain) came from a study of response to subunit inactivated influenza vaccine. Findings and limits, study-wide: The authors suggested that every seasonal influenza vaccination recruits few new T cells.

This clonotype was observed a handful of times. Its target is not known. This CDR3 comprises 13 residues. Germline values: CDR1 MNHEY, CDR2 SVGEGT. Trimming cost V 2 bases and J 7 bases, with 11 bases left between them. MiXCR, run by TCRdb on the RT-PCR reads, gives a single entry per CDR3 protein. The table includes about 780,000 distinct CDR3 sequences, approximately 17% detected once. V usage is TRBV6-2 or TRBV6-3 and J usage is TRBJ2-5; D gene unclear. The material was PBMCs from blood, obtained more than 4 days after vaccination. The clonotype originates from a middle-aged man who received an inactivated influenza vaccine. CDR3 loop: CASSYDGSRTQYF. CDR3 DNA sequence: TGTGCCAGCAGTTACGACGGCTCACGGACCCAGTACTTC.